Following are 4 T cell receptor beta chains from one sample sequenced in a study of CD8 T cells in ankylosing spondylitis (dated by TCRdb to about 2017). Library generation was performed with 5' RACE. Sequenced on an Illumina HiSeq 2500. The public reads were reprocessed in TCRdb via fastp at Q25 and MiXCR, keeping in-frame beta chains. Entries that share a CDR3 protein sequence are merged under the most common genes and DNA. For this sample the table gives roughly 100,000 distinct CDR3 sequences, of which around 24% were detected only once. The leading ten clones occupy roughly 12% of the sample. The sequencing input was synovial fluid, either unsorted or a sorted T cell fraction (not recorded which). The receptors come from a male donor with ankylosing spondylitis.

This clonotype was counted a few times. The chain links TRBV11-2 to TRBJ2-2; D unclear. The CDR3 consists of 15 residues. The germline V and J ends were trimmed by 2 bases and 4 bases, with 11 bases remaining between them. Germline CDR1 SGHAT, CDR2 FQNNGV. CDR3 residues: CASSLRPVTTGELFF. DNA for the CDR3: TGTGCCAGCAGCTTACGTCCTGTTACCACCGGGGAGCTGTTTTTT.

This clonotype was seen repeatedly, ten times or more. This chain links TRBV20-1 with TRBJ2-3; TRBD2 matches 8 bases. Germline V gene sequence: CDR1 DFQATT, CDR2 SNEGSKA (reference sequence). This CDR3 contains 13 residues. The J segment lost 0 bases and the V segment lost 7 bases, leaving 3 bases of the junction unmatched. CDR3 sequence (DNA): TGCAGTGTTAAGCGGGGGAGCACAGATACGCAGTATTTT. Amino acid sequence: CSVKRGSTDTQYF.

This clonotype occurred many times. This rearrangement joins TRBV11-2 to TRBJ1-5; no reliable D call. Per the germline V gene, CDR1 is SGHAT and CDR2 is FQNNGV. V lost 1 base and J lost 6, with 13 bases in between. CDR3 size: 15 residues. The CDR3 DNA reads TGTGCCAGCAGCTTAGGAACCCGTGAAAGTCAGCCCCAGCATTTT. This codes for CASSLGTRESQPQHF.

V usage is TRBV14 and J usage is TRBJ1-2; D is unclear. V lost 0 bases and J 9 bases, leaving 17 bases between the germline ends. Germline assignment: CDR1 SGHDN and CDR2 FVKESK. This CDR3 has 15 amino acids. The CDR3 loop reads CASSQDWGRLNSYTF. Here the CDR3 DNA reads TGTGCCAGCAGCCAAGACTGGGGAAGACTAAATAGCTACACCTTC.